What follows are 31 T cell receptor beta chains derived from one specimen sequenced in a study of T cells in Graves' hyperthyroidism and ophthalmopathy. There were TCR beta CDR3 regions amplified from RNA transcripts. In the first-round RT-PCR of the TCR CDR3, the HTBI primer set was used. TCRdb reanalysed the multiplex PCR reads using MiXCR and keeps one entry per CDR3 protein. The sample has some 140,000 distinct CDR3 sequences; around 20% are singletons. Sequenced: blood. The receptor source for this set is a woman aged 45-65 years with Graves' hyperthyroidism that later progressed to Graves' ophthalmopathy.

At least ten counts were recorded for this clonotype. J is TRBJ2-7 and V is TRBV7-3; 7 positions agree with TRBD2. The CDR3 length is 16 residues. V trimming: 2 bases; J trimming: 2 bases; junction bases outside the gene matches: 9. The V gene's germline CDR1 is SGHTA and CDR2 FQGTGA. This chain's CDR3 is CASSLQPAGRTYEQYF. The CDR3 DNA reads TGTGCCAGCAGCTTACAGCCAGCGGGAAGGACCTACGAGCAGTACTTC.

This clonotype was recorded many times. The rearrangement links TRBV20-1 to TRBJ1-1; D not certain. Trimming took off 3 bases at V and 1 base at J, with 9 bases between the two ends. CDR1 and CDR2 (germline): DFQATT, SNEGSKA (reference sequence). The CDR3 is 13 amino acids. The CDR3: CSARPMANTEAFF. The CDR3 DNA reads TGCAGTGCTAGGCCTATGGCGAACACTGAAGCTTTCTTT.

The chain links TRBV28 to TRBJ2-1, with 11 bases aligning to TRBD2. The CDR3 consists of 19 residues. CDR1 MDHEN and CDR2 SYDVKM come from the germline V gene. Trimming took 0 bases from V and 1 from J; bases not matched to a gene: 8. The CDR3 region is CASSLWGSGGGGSYNEQFF. The CDR3 DNA reads TGTGCCAGCAGTTTATGGGGTAGCGGGGGGGGGGGGTCCTACAATGAGCAGTTCTTC.

As DNA, the CDR3 is TGCAGTGCTAGAGAGGGGCTGAGGAACACTGAAGCTTTCTTT. This gives the protein CSAREGLRNTEAFF. The chain links TRBV20-1 to TRBJ1-1; maybe TRBD1 (5 bases). Trimming removed 0 bases at V and 1 base at J, with 9 bases between. Germline values: CDR1 DFQATT, CDR2 SNEGSKA (reference sequence). This CDR3 is built from 14 residues.

This clonotype was seen repeatedly, ten times or more. The V and J genes are TRBV28 and TRBJ1-1, with D unresolved. CDR3 length: 14 residues. Trimming shortened V by 0 bases and J by 7 bases, and 12 bases separated the two germline ends. The germline V gene has CDR1 MDHEN and CDR2 SYDVKM. The CDR3 nucleotides are TGTGCCAGCAGTTTATGGACGGCAAAAGATGAAGCTTTCTTT. Residues: CASSLWTAKDEAFF.

There are many counts of this clonotype. The rearrangement links TRBV30 to TRBJ2-1; 8 bases are shared with TRBD2. The CDR3 has 14 residues. The germline V gene has CDR1 GTSNPN and CDR2 SVGIG (reference sequence). Trimming cost V 5 bases and J 8 bases; bases outside gene matches: 11. The CDR3 spells CAWGSGSHVDEQFF. The CDR3 DNA reads as TGTGCCTGGGGAAGCGGGAGCCATGTCGATGAGCAGTTCTTC.

Comment on this clonotype: A read error may be the cause here, since a much bigger clone is one base away. This sequence joins TRBV11-2 and TRBJ2-1, with TRBD1 identical over 8 bases. Germline values: CDR1 SGHAT, CDR2 FQNNGV. This CDR3 spans 16 amino acids. CDR3 amino acids: CASSFFPGQADNEQSF. As DNA, the CDR3 is TGTGCCAGCAGCTTTTTTCCGGGACAGGCGGACAATGAGCAGTCCTTC.

V gene TRBV27 combines with J gene TRBJ2-1; a weak D match, TRBD2 (6 bases). This CDR3 region has 14 residues. Trimming left V 6 bases short and J 6 bases short, with 15 bases between. Germline V gene data show CDR1 as MNHEY and CDR2 as SMNVEV (reference sequence). This chain's CDR3 is CASRGDWRLNEQFF. In DNA, the CDR3 is TGTGCCAGCAGGGGGGACTGGAGGCTCAATGAGCAGTTCTTC.

Of note for this clonotype: A much larger clone differs from this one at a single base, so this may be a read error. J is TRBJ2-7 and V is TRBV20-1; D may be TRBD2 (6 bases). Per germline, CDR1 DFQATT and CDR2 SNEGSKA (reference sequence). The CDR3 covers 16 residues. The V gene lost 1 base and the J gene lost 5 bases, with 21 bases spanning the gap. This chain's CDR3 is CSARGNHGSPFDEQYF. As DNA, the CDR3 is TGCAGTGCTAGAGGAAACCACGGGAGTCCGTTTGACGAGCAGTACTTC.

V usage is TRBV20-1 and J usage is TRBJ2-7; TRBD2 matches at 10 bases. Germline loops: CDR1 DFQATT, CDR2 SNEGSKA (reference sequence). CDR3 length equals 15 residues. V was pared by 1 base and J by 1 base, with 4 bases of the junction left unmatched. In DNA, the CDR3 is TGCAGTGCTAGAGGGTCTAGCGGGAGATCCTACGAGCAGTACTTC. It specifies CSARGSSGRSYEQYF.

The chain links TRBV6-1 to TRBJ1-5, with no clear D. The V and J ends lost 5 bases and 4 bases respectively, with 6 bases between them. Germline V gene sequence: CDR1 MNHNS, CDR2 SASEGT. The CDR3 sequence is 12 residues long. The CDR3 is CASSSQNQPQHF. The CDR3 nucleotides read TGTGCCAGCAGTTCCCAAAATCAGCCCCAGCATTTT.

This clonotype has ten or more counts. The chain is built from TRBV18 and TRBJ1-1, with a possible D match to TRBD1 (6 bases). The germline gives CDR1 KGHSH, CDR2 LQKENI. CDR3 length equals 15 residues. Deletions cut 5 bases from V and 2 bases from J, with 15 bases between. The CDR3 region is CASSIGGRGNTEAFF. The DNA of the CDR3 is TGTGCCAGCTCAATCGGGGGCCGTGGAAACACTGAAGCTTTCTTT.

There are a few counts of this clonotype. The V and J genes are TRBV27 and TRBJ2-1, with D hard to call. The germline V and J ends were trimmed by 2 bases and 8 bases, with 13 bases remaining between them. Germline CDR1 and CDR2: MNHEY and SMNVEV (reference sequence). The CDR3 runs to 14 residues. The CDR3 loop reads CASSLRRIDHEQFF. CDR3 bases: TGTGCCAGCAGTTTAAGACGGATAGACCATGAGCAGTTCTTC.

This clonotype has more than one count but fewer than ten. The DNA of the CDR3 is TGTGCCAGCAGCTTACTCGACTCCTCGGCAGGCTACGAGCAGTACTTC. Translation: CASSLLDSSAGYEQYF. The chain carries TRBV7-9 and TRBJ2-7, with D unclear. Germline lookup yields CDR1 SEHNR and CDR2 FQNEAQ (reference sequence). This CDR3 spans 16 amino acids. V dropped 2 bases and J dropped 3 bases, with 17 bases sitting between them.

There are many counts of this clonotype. The genes are TRBV6-1 and TRBJ2-1; 14 bases fit TRBD2. The CDR3 has 17 residues. V trimming: 6 bases; J trimming: 7 bases; junction bases outside the gene matches: 11. The germline gives CDR1 MNHNS, CDR2 SASEGT. The CDR3 sequence is CASRGTRGLAGGNEQFF. CDR3 coding DNA: TGTGCCAGCAGGGGGACACGTGGACTAGCGGGAGGTAATGAGCAGTTCTTC.

This clonotype was counted at least ten times. The rearrangement links TRBV20-1 to TRBJ1-2; no definite D call. V was clipped by 1 base and J by 6 bases, with 12 bases between them. CDR3 length: 13 amino acids. Per germline, CDR1 DFQATT and CDR2 SNEGSKA (reference sequence). The CDR3 nucleotides are TGCAGTGCTAGAGTTCGGGAAACGGATGGCTACACCTTC. This gives the protein CSARVRETDGYTF.

This clonotype was seen ten or more times. V is TRBV2 and J is TRBJ1-2; unclear D gene. The ends were cut back, 6 bases at V and 5 bases at J, with 13 bases in the middle. Per the germline V gene, CDR1 is SNHLY and CDR2 is FYNNEI. The CDR3 has 13 amino acids. CDR3 in DNA: TGTGCCAGCAGGCCAGACACGGAATATGGCTACACCTTC. Encoded protein: CASRPDTEYGYTF. The complete variable domain, with remaining parts taken from reference TRBV2 and TRBJ1-2, reads EPEVTQTPSHQVTQMGQEVILRCVPISNHLYFYWYRQILGQKVEFLVSFYNNEISEKSEIFDDQFSVERPDGSNFTLKIRSTKLEDSAMYFCASRPDTEYGYTFGSGTRLTVV.

The chain couples TRBV12-3 or TRBV12-4 to TRBJ1-5; TRBD1 might be the D (6 bases). This CDR3 is built from 15 residues. With 6 bases removed from V and 3 bases from J, the gap between germline ends came to 15 bases. The CDR3 nucleotides are TGTGCCAGCAGCAGTACACAGGGTTTCAATCAGCCCCAGCATTTT. This gives the protein CASSSTQGFNQPQHF.

This clonotype was found many times. The chain recombines TRBV20-1 with TRBJ2-7; 10 bases map to TRBD1. The V gene end was trimmed by 3 bases and the J gene end by 3 bases; junction bases not matched to a gene: 11. The germline CDR1 and CDR2 sequences are DFQATT and SNEGSKA (reference sequence). The CDR3 is made up of 16 amino acids. The CDR3 DNA sequence: TGCAGTGCTAGCCCAGCGGGACAGGGGAAAGGCTACGAGCAGTACTTC. Amino acid sequence: CSASPAGQGKGYEQYF.

This clonotype was observed many times. The CDR3 spells CASSPPKLGIYNEQFF. The CDR3 DNA is TGTGCCAGCTCACCACCTAAACTAGGAATCTACAATGAGCAGTTCTTC. The V and J genes are TRBV18 and TRBJ2-1, with a tentative D call TRBD2 (5 bases). The length of the CDR3 is 16 residues. With 0 bases removed from V and 3 bases from J, the gap between germline ends came to 12 bases. Germline CDR1 reads KGHSH; CDR2 reads LQKENI.

Turning to this clonotype: A much larger clonotype is one base distant, so this may be a read error. Because the CDR3 is missing its conserved closing phenylalanine or tryptophan, this is likely a read error. V gene TRBV12-3 or TRBV12-4 combines with J gene TRBJ2-7, with D perhaps TRBD1 (5 bases). Between the trimmed V and J ends, which lost 6 bases and 4 bases, there was a span of 10 bases. The CDR3 is made up of 12 amino acids. CDR3 coding DNA: TGTGCCAGCAGCAAGGGGCAGTACGAGCAGTACTCC. This gives the protein CASSKGQYEQYS.

Many counts were recorded for this clonotype. In nucleotides, the CDR3 is TGTGCCAGCACCGCGACTAGCGGGCGGATCGAGCAGTACTTC. It is translated as CASTATSGRIEQYF. V is TRBV12-3 or TRBV12-4 and J is TRBJ2-7, with 10 positions matching TRBD2. The CDR3 loop spans 14 amino acids. V lost 7 bases and J lost 6; bases outside the gene matches: 9.

The V and J genes are TRBV29-1 and TRBJ2-7; 10 bases align to TRBD1. J lost 4 bases, V lost 6 bases, and 6 bases had no gene match. The CDR3 totals 13 residues. The germline CDR1 and CDR2 sequences are SQVTM and ANQGSEA. CDR3: CSVTGGVRYEQYF. The CDR3 DNA reads TGCAGCGTGACAGGGGGCGTGAGGTACGAGCAGTACTTC.

A remark on this clonotype: Given a much more abundant clone one base away, this may be a read error. The gene calls are TRBV29-1 and TRBJ2-7; no definite D call. Germline CDR1 is SQVTM and CDR2 is ANQGSEA. The CDR3 length is 11 residues. V shed 7 bases and J shed 3 bases, with 10 bases lying between them. This chain's CDR3 is CSAVAGYEQYF. As DNA, the CDR3 is TGCAGCGCTGTTGCCGGCTACGAGCAGTACTTC.

The V and J genes are TRBV6-2 or TRBV6-3 and TRBJ2-2; 7 bases align to TRBD2. Unmatched junction bases numbered 13, after V lost 5 bases and J lost 7 bases. Germline V gives CDR1 MNHEY, CDR2 SVGEGT. This CDR3 is 16 amino acids long. CDR3 bases: TGTGCCAGCAGTCCCAGCGGGGCAGGGTATGGCGGGGAGCTGTTTTTT. Residues: CASSPSGAGYGGELFF.

This clonotype was recorded many times. The chain is built from TRBV12-3 or TRBV12-4 and TRBJ2-3, with D perhaps given as TRBD1 or TRBD2 (6 bases each). The CDR3 loop spans 15 amino acids. Trimming removed 6 bases at V and 3 bases at J, with 16 bases between. The CDR3 is CASSLSTGRTDTQYF. In DNA form, the CDR3 reads TGTGCCAGCAGCCTATCTACAGGGAGGACAGATACGCAGTATTTT.

This clonotype was detected only a few times. J is TRBJ2-6 and V is TRBV20-1; TRBD2 matches 10 bases. This CDR3 contains 15 residues. Germline V CDR1 and CDR2: DFQATT, SNEGSKA (reference sequence). The junction had 3 bases not matched to a gene; V was cut back by 3 bases and J by 4 bases. CDR3 loop: CSASLAGVGANVLTF. The CDR3 DNA follows: TGCAGTGCTAGCCTAGCGGGAGTAGGGGCCAACGTCCTGACTTTC.

This clonotype appeared many times. The chain recombines TRBV30 with TRBJ1-1; D gene uncertain. Germline-derived CDR1 and CDR2 are GTSNPN and SVGIG (reference sequence). Deletions cut 0 bases from V and 2 bases from J, with 7 bases between. CDR3 length equals 13 residues. The CDR3 DNA sequence: TGTGCCTGGAGTGTACCACCTAACACTGAAGCTTTCTTT. Protein: CAWSVPPNTEAFF.

The chain employs TRBV12-3 or TRBV12-4 and TRBJ1-2, with TRBD1 matching over 9 bases. This CDR3 comprises 13 residues. After removal of 5 bases from V and 8 bases from J, the junction contained 6 bases not matched to a gene. The CDR3, as DNA: TGTGCCAGCAGTGAAGGGACAGGGAACGGCTACACCTTC. Its translation: CASSEGTGNGYTF.

This clonotype was recorded many times. This chain connects TRBV5-5 to TRBJ2-7, with D tentatively TRBD2 (5 bases). The CDR3 runs to 17 residues. V was cut by 0 bases and J by 0 bases, with 16 bases left in between. CDR1 SGHKS and CDR2 YYEKEE come from the germline V gene (reference sequence). The CDR3 loop reads CASSLARGQYNSYEQYF. CDR3 bases: TGTGCCAGCAGCTTGGCGCGCGGGCAATACAACTCCTACGAGCAGTACTTC.

This clonotype was counted only a few times. The chain carries TRBV24-1 and TRBJ2-3, with TRBD2 matching over 7 bases. Germline-derived CDR1 and CDR2 are KGHDR and SFDVKD. The CDR3 consists of 15 residues. V shed 8 bases and J 2 bases; nucleotides not matched to a gene: 9. The CDR3 DNA follows: TGTGCCACCAAGGCTAGCGGTCTTAACACAGATACGCAGTATTTT. Amino acids: CATKASGLNTDTQYF.